The 13 T cell receptor beta chains listed next were all sequenced from one sample in a study of blood T cell repertoires in COVID-19 (dated by TCRdb to 2020 to 2022). Library preparation employed the immunoSEQ multiplex PCR assay. TCRdb took over this immuneACCESS table, retaining in-frame rearrangements with V and J assigned. Such tables are incomplete; in checked studies, under half of the missing clones stem from an unresolved V gene, and the remainder is unexplained. In this sample the table shows roughly 190,000 clones, around 90% of which occur a single time. The ten most abundant clones make up 0.45% to 0.65% of the sample. Sequenced sample: peripheral blood. These receptors all stem from a man in his fifties with acute or convalescent COVID-19.

In the case of this clone: The sample contains more than one DNA sequence encoding this CDR3. V usage is TRBV7-2 and J usage is TRBJ2-5; D perhaps matches TRBD1 (6 bases). The germline V and J ends were trimmed by 3 bases and 2 bases, with 7 bases remaining between them. Germline V CDR1 and CDR2: SGHTA, FQGNSA. CDR3 length: 13 residues. The CDR3 sequence: CASSFGQQETQYF. In DNA, the CDR3 is TGTGCCAGCAGCTTCGGACAGCAAGAGACCCAGTACTTC.

The rearrangement links TRBV30 to TRBJ1-2; D is ambiguous. This CDR3 is 12 amino acids long. Trimming took off 0 bases at V and 8 bases at J, with 10 bases between the two ends. Germline CDR1 is GTSNPN and CDR2 is SVGIG (reference sequence). Written as DNA, the CDR3 is TGTGCCTGGAGTGTTAATGACTCCGGCTACACCTTC. Its translation is CAWSVNDSGYTF.

The chain links TRBV6-5 to TRBJ1-2; D unclear. The germline V gene has CDR1 MNHEY and CDR2 SVGAGI. CDR3 length equals 12 residues. The germline V and J ends were trimmed by 2 bases and 8 bases, with 9 bases remaining between them. The CDR3 coding sequence is TGTGCCAGCAGTTACGGCCGGGGAGGCTACACCTTC. Encoded protein: CASSYGRGGYTF.

The chain is built from TRBV3-1 (or the pseudogene TRBV3-2) and TRBJ2-1, with 10 bases fitting TRBD2. J was trimmed by 4 bases and V by 2 bases; bases with no gene match: 2. There are 15 residues in the CDR3. CDR1 and CDR2 (germline): LGHDT, YNNKEL (reference sequence). The CDR3 sequence: CASSQIAGGYNEQFF. The CDR3 DNA is TGTGCCAGCAGCCAAATAGCGGGAGGATACAATGAGCAGTTCTTC.

The chain couples TRBV19 to TRBJ1-3; 9 bases are shared with TRBD1. Germline CDR1 and CDR2: LNHDA and SQIVND (reference sequence). V shed 6 bases and J 4 bases; nucleotides not matched to a gene: 16. CDR3 length equals 18 residues. CDR3 coding DNA: TGTGCCAGTAGCCGCGTCCCGGGACAGGGACCGGCGGGAAACACCATATATTTT. It encodes CASSRVPGQGPAGNTIYF.

V and J are TRBV27 and TRBJ2-4, with D uncertain. With 3 bases removed from V and 7 bases from J, the gap between germline ends came to 10 bases. The V gene's germline CDR1 is MNHEY and CDR2 SMNVEV (reference sequence). This CDR3 region has 13 residues. CDR3 sequence (DNA): TGTGCCAGCAGTTTCCGCTCGAGGAACATTCAGTACTTC. Encoded protein: CASSFRSRNIQYF.

The chain carries TRBV30 and TRBJ1-3, with D hard to call. Trimming removed 4 bases at V and 0 bases at J, with 4 bases between. The CDR3 runs to 12 residues. Germline-derived CDR1 and CDR2 are GTSNPN and SVGIG (reference sequence). The CDR3 DNA reads as TGTGCCTGGACCTTCTCTGGAAACACCATATATTTT. This sequence encodes CAWTFSGNTIYF.

This sequence joins TRBV18 and TRBJ1-5; 8 bases line up with TRBD1. Germline-derived CDR1 and CDR2 are KGHSH and LQKENI. The J segment lost 7 bases and the V segment lost 3 bases, leaving 5 bases of the junction unmatched. The CDR3 length is 14 residues. The CDR3 DNA reads as TGTGCCAGCTCACCGACAGGGGAGGACCAGCCCCAGCATTTT. Translated: CASSPTGEDQPQHF.

The gene calls are TRBV28 and TRBJ1-5; D possibly corresponds to TRBD1 (5 bases). This CDR3 has 17 amino acids. Germline CDR1 reads MDHEN; CDR2 reads SYDVKM. V lost 6 bases and J 2 bases, leaving 20 bases between the germline ends. CDR3 residues: CASSRTGQNRGNQPQHF. The CDR3 region has the DNA TGTGCCAGCAGCCGAACTGGACAAAATCGGGGCAATCAGCCCCAGCATTTT.

This rearrangement joins TRBV18 to TRBJ1-5, with TRBD1 identical over 8 bases. The CDR3 length is 15 residues. J was trimmed by 3 bases and V by 6 bases; bases with no gene match: 7. From germline, CDR1 is KGHSH and CDR2 LQKENI. CDR3 protein: CASSYDRGHNQPQHF. Written as DNA, the CDR3 is TGTGCCAGCTCTTACGACAGGGGTCACAATCAGCCCCAGCATTTT. The entire variable domain, with the rest obtained from reference TRBV18 and TRBJ1-5, is as follows: NAGVMQNPRHLVRRRGQEARLRCSPMKGHSHVYWYRQLPEEGLKFMVYLQKENIIDESGMPKERFSAEFPKEGPSILRIQQVVRGDSAAYFCASSYDRGHNQPQHFGDGTRLSIL.

The chain combines TRBV19 with TRBJ1-4; 9 bases align to TRBD1. The V gene's germline CDR1 is LNHDA and CDR2 SQIVND (reference sequence). The CDR3 is 14 residues long. The junction had 6 bases not matched to a gene; V was cut back by 5 bases and J by 8 bases. CDR3 loop: CASSDRGNGEKLFF. Here the CDR3 DNA reads TGTGCCAGTAGTGACAGGGGGAATGGAGAAAAACTGTTTTTT. Drawing the rest from reference TRBV19 and TRBJ1-4, the complete variable domain is DGGITQSPKYLFRKEGQNVTLSCEQNLNHDAMYWYRQDPGQGLRLIYYSQIVNDFQKGDIAEGYSVSREKKESFPLTVTSAQKNPTAFYLCASSDRGNGEKLFFGSGTQLSVL.

The table lists this clone with a count of one. The chain couples TRBV24-1 to TRBJ2-1; 8 bases fit TRBD1. The CDR3 covers 17 residues. CDR1 is KGHDR and CDR2 is SFDVKD in the germline V gene. Unmatched junction bases numbered 6, after V lost 3 bases and J lost 0 bases. For the CDR3, the DNA is TGTGCCACCAGTGATATTCACAGGGGGAGCTCCTACAATGAGCAGTTCTTC. Protein product: CATSDIHRGSSYNEQFF.

V gene TRBV27 combines with J gene TRBJ1-6; D unclear. CDR3 size: 15 residues. V was clipped by 6 bases and J by 7 bases, with 16 bases between them. Germline assignment: CDR1 MNHEY and CDR2 SMNVEV (reference sequence). CDR3 sequence: CASSPLEGRNSPLHF. The DNA for the CDR3 is TGTGCCAGCAGCCCATTGGAGGGAAGGAATTCACCCCTCCACTTT.